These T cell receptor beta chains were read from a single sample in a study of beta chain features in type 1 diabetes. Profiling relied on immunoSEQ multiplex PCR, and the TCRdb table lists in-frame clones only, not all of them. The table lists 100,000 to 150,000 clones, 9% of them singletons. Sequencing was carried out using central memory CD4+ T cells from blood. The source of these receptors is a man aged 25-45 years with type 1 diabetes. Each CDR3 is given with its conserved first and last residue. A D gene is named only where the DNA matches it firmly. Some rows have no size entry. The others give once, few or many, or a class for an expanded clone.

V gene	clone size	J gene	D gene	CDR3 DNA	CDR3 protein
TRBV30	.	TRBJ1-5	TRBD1	TGTGCCCTAGGGACAGTAAATAGCAATCAGCCCCAGCATTTT	CALGTVNSNQPQHF
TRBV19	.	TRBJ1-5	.	TGTGCCAGTAGTATAGGCCGCATGGGCTCGCATTTT	CASSIGRMGSHF
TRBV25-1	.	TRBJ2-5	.	TGTGCCAGCAGCCCAAGATGGGAAGCGGTTGGGACCCAGTACTTC	CASSPRWEAVGTQYF
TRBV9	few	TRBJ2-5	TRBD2	TGTGCCAGCAGCGTGACTAGCGTCCAAGAGACCCAGTACTTC	CASSVTSVQETQYF
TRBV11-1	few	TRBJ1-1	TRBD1	TGTGCCAGCAGCTCCCGGGCGGGACAGGGAGGAACTGAAGCTTTCTTT	CASSSRAGQGGTEAFF
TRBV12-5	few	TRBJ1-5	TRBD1	TGTGCTAGTGTAATTCAAGGGGGCGGACAGCCCCAGCATTTT	CASVIQGGGQPQHF
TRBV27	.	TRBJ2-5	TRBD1	TGTGCCAGCAGTAGACAGGGGGGTGGGGAGACCCAGTACTTC	CASSRQGGGETQYF
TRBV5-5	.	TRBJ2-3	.	TGCGCCAGCAGCCAACTTACTGGTAGCACAGATACGCAGTATTTT	CASSQLTGSTDTQYF
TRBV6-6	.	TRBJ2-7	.	TGTGCCAGCAAACCGGGACAAGACCCTTACGAGCAGTACTTC	CASKPGQDPYEQYF
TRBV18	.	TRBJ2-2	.	TGTGCCAGCTCACCAGACAGGATCAACACCGGGGAGCTGTTTTTT	CASSPDRINTGELFF
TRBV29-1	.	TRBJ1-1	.	TGCAGTTTAACCCGGGGGGCTCGGACTGAAGCTTTCTTT	CSLTRGARTEAFF
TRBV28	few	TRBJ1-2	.	TGTGCCAGCAGACCCGGGGGGGCGGAAGGCTACACCTTC	CASRPGGAEGYTF
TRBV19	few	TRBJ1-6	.	TGTGCCAGCCACCCACTCGGTCGAGAATCACCCCTCCACTTT	CASHPLGRESPLHF
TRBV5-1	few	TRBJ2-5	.	TGCGCCAGCAGCTTGGCGCCGGACTACCAAGAGACCCAGTACTTC	CASSLAPDYQETQYF
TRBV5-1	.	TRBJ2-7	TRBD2	TGCGCCAGCAGCAGATCGGGACTAGCTTCCTACGAGCAGTACTTC	CASSRSGLASYEQYF
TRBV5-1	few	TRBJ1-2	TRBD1	TGCGCCAGCAGCGCAGGACAGGGGGTGCAGATTGGCTACACCTTC	CASSAGQGVQIGYTF
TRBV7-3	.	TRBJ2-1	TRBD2	TGTGCCAGCAGCCCTCGGGGCGGGGGAATTAATCGCGGGGAGCAGTTCTTC	CASSPRGGGINRGEQFF
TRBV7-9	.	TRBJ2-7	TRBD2	TGTGCCAGCAGCTCTAGCGGGGGGACCTACGAGCAGTACTTC	CASSSSGGTYEQYF
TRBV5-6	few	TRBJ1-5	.	TGTGCCAGCAGCAAGGCGGGCGGCGATCAGCCCCAGCATTTT	CASSKAGGDQPQHF
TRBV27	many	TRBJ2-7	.	TGTGCCAGCACCCCTTCACTCAGGGACGAGCAGTACTTC	CASTPSLRDEQYF
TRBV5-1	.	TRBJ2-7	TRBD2	TGCGCCAGCAGCTTGGGCGGGGGGCCGGAAGAGCAGTACTTC	CASSLGGGPEEQYF
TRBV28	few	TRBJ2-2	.	TGTGCCAGCAGTTTGGGGCCCCCGAACACCGGGGAGCTGTTTTTT	CASSLGPPNTGELFF
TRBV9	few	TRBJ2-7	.	TGTGCCAGCGGGGAAGGGACAACTCCCTACGAGCAGTACTTC	CASGEGTTPYEQYF
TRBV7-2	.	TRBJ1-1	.	TGTGCCAGCAGCCCCTTCGGGAAGAACACTGAAGCTTTCTTT	CASSPFGKNTEAFF
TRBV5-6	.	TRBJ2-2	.	TGTGCCAGCAGTTATAGCTACACCGGGGAGCTGTTTTTT	CASSYSYTGELFF
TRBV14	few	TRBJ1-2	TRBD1	TGTGCCAGCAGCCTACGACAGGGGTGGAACTATGGCTACACCTTC	CASSLRQGWNYGYTF
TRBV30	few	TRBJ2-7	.	TGTGCCTGGAACCGAGCCTCCTACGAGCAGTACTTC	CAWNRASYEQYF
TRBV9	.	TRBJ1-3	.	TGTGCCAGCAGCGTACAGGGCATCTCTGGAAACACCATATATTTT	CASSVQGISGNTIYF
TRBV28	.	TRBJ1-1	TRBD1	TGTGCCAGCAGCTTAACAGGGGGCAGTGAAGCTTTCTTT	CASSLTGGSEAFF
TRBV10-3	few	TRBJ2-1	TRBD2	TGTGCCACCATCAGTGGGGGGGATGAGCAGTTCTTC	CATISGGDEQFF
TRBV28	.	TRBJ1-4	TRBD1	TGTGCCAGCAGCAGACAGGGAACTAATGAAAAACTGTTTTTT	CASSRQGTNEKLFF
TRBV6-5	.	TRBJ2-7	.	TGTGCCAGCAGTTACTCGAGTCGGGTAAGCTACGAGCAGTACTTC	CASSYSSRVSYEQYF
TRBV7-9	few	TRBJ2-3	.	TGTGCCAGCAGCTTATCGGCGGGACGCACAGATACGCAGTATTTT	CASSLSAGRTDTQYF
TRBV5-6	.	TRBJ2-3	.	TGTGCCAGCAGCTTCCAGGCCACAGATACGCAGTATTTT	CASSFQATDTQYF
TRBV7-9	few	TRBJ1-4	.	TGTGCCAGCAGCTTAGTGAGAGAAAAACTGTTTTTT	CASSLVREKLFF
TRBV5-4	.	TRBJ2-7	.	TGTGCCAGCAGCGTCGAACAGAGCTCCTACGAGCAGTACTTC	CASSVEQSSYEQYF
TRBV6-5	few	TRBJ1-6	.	TGTGCCAGCAGCCTCGAGGAGGCACCCCTCCACTTT	CASSLEEAPLHF
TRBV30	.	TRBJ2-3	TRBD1	TGTGCCTGGATCCGAGACAGGGGGACAGATACGCAGTATTTT	CAWIRDRGTDTQYF
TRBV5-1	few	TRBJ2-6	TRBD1	TGCGCCAGCAGCGTAAATACAGGGGCCTCTGGGGCCAACGTCCTGACTTTC	CASSVNTGASGANVLTF
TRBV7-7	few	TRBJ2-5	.	TGTGCTAGCAGCATTCGCGTGGACCAAGAGACCCAGTACTTC	CASSIRVDQETQYF
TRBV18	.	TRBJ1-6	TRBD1	TGTGCCAGCTCACCCCAGGGGGTCGGCAATTCACCCCTCCACTTT	CASSPQGVGNSPLHF
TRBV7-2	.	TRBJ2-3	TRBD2	TGTGCCAGCAACTACTTAGGGGGACTAGCGAGCACAGATACGCAGTATTTT	CASNYLGGLASTDTQYF
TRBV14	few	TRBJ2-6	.	TGTGCCAGCAGCCAACGACGGGGGACCCTCTCTGGGGCCAACGTCCTGACTTTC	CASSQRRGTLSGANVLTF
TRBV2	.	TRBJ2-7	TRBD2	TGTGCCAGTGGACTAGATGTCTACGAGCAGTACTTC	CASGLDVYEQYF
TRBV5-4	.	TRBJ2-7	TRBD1	TGTGCCAGCAGCCGGACAGGTACCGACTACGAGCAGTACTTC	CASSRTGTDYEQYF
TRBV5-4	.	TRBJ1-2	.	TGTGCCAGCAGTTCCAGACAGTTCTCCTATGGCTACACCTTC	CASSSRQFSYGYTF
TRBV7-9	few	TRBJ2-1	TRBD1	TGTGCCAGCAGCAACCTCCGGGACAGCTCCTACAATGAGCAGTTCTTC	CASSNLRDSSYNEQFF
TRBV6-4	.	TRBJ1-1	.	TGTGCCAGCAGTTGGGCCCCGAACACTGAAGCTTTCTTT	CASSWAPNTEAFF
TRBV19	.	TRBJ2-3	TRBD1	TGTGCCAGTAGTGAGGGGGCGCATGGAGATACGCAGTATTTT	CASSEGAHGDTQYF
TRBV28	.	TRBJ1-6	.	TGTGCCAGCAGTTTTTACGGGGATACGAATTCACCCCTCCACTTT	CASSFYGDTNSPLHF
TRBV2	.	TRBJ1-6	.	TGTGCCAGCAGTGGGCAGGGTGGCTCACCCCTCCACTTT	CASSGQGGSPLHF
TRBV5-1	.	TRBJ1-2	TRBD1	TGCGCCAGCAGCTTGGAAGGTTTGGGACAGGGTTACGGCTACACCTTC	CASSLEGLGQGYGYTF